The 10 T cell receptor beta chains given below trace back to one sample, sequenced in a study of blood T cell repertoires in COVID-19. TCRdb's copy holds only in-frame clones and misses some; the assay was immunoSEQ multiplex PCR. The data hold more than 85,000 clones, with approximately 92% observed a single time. Sequencing was carried out using peripheral blood. The source of these receptors is a woman in her fifties or sixties with COVID-19, enrolled during active disease.

V usage is TRBV4-3 and J usage is TRBJ1-5; tentative D call: TRBD1 (6 bases). The V gene lost 0 bases and the J gene lost 6 bases, with 12 bases spanning the gap. The CDR3 sequence is 15 residues long. Germline-derived CDR1 and CDR2 are LGHNA and YSLEER. The DNA of the CDR3 is TGCGCCAGCAGCCAAGATTCCGACAGGCGTCAGCCCCAGCATTTT. As protein: CASSQDSDRRQPQHF.

V is TRBV7-2 and J is TRBJ2-3; 9 bases fit TRBD1. The ends lost 7 bases at V and 4 bases at J; junction bases unmatched: 9. The CDR3 is made up of 15 amino acids. Germline V gene sequence: CDR1 SGHTA, CDR2 FQGNSA. CDR3 region: CASIPGTGFSDTQYF. Here the CDR3 DNA reads TGTGCCAGCATCCCCGGGACAGGGTTTTCAGATACGCAGTATTTT.

The rearrangement joins TRBV6-1 to TRBJ2-7; 10 bases map to TRBD1. Germline V gives CDR1 MNHNS, CDR2 SASEGT. V shed 0 bases, J shed 5 bases, and the junction held 7 bases outside the gene matches. The CDR3 is 16 amino acids. The CDR3 sequence is CASSEAEGQGFNEQYF. The CDR3 DNA sequence: TGTGCCAGCAGTGAAGCAGAGGGACAGGGGTTCAACGAGCAGTACTTC.

The V gene is TRBV12-5, the J gene TRBJ1-5; 8 bases agree with TRBD1. The CDR3 extends over 19 amino acids. V shed 2 bases, J shed 0 bases, and the junction held 12 bases outside the gene matches. Germline values: CDR1 LGHNT, CDR2 FRNRAP. The CDR3, as DNA: TGTGCTAGTGGTTTGACCTCTACGACAGGGGCCTATAGCAATCAGCCCCAGCATTTT. Amino acids: CASGLTSTTGAYSNQPQHF. The full variable domain, its missing parts supplied by reference TRBV12-5 and TRBJ1-5, is DARVTQTPRHKVTEMGQEVTMRCQPILGHNTVFWYRQTMMQGLELLAYFRNRAPLDDSGMPKDRFSAEMPDATLATLKIQPSEPRDSAVYFCASGLTSTTGAYSNQPQHFGDGTRLSIL.

This chain connects TRBV30 to TRBJ2-2, with 7 bases matching TRBD1. The CDR3 is made up of 15 amino acids. The J segment lost 4 bases and the V segment lost 2 bases, leaving 7 bases of the junction unmatched. CDR1 is GTSNPN, CDR2 SVGIG, per germline (reference sequence). CDR3 loop: CAWSTGVEATGELFF. In nucleotides, the CDR3 is TGTGCCTGGAGTACAGGGGTTGAGGCCACCGGGGAGCTGTTTTTT.

V is TRBV3-1 (or the pseudogene TRBV3-2) and J is TRBJ1-4, with D hard to call. Trimming removed 7 bases from V and 8 bases from J, with 17 bases in between. The V gene's germline CDR1 is LGHDT and CDR2 YNNKEL (reference sequence). The CDR3 consists of 14 residues. DNA for the CDR3: TGTGCCAGCAAGAAGCGGGGAGGGAACGAAAAACTGTTTTTT. Its translation: CASKKRGGNEKLFF.

The chain joins TRBV2 to TRBJ2-5; 15 nucleotides match TRBD2. Per germline, CDR1 SNHLY and CDR2 FYNNEI. The CDR3 sequence is 16 residues long. Trimming cost V 5 bases and J 5 bases; bases outside gene matches: 6. CDR3 bases: TGTGCCAGCAGTCTAGGACTAGCGGGGGGGCAGGAGACCCAGTACTTC. This translates into CASSLGLAGGQETQYF.

The CDR3 DNA follows: TGTGCCAGCAGCTTAGGTGGGCAGATCAATCAGCCCCAGCATTTT. Amino acids: CASSLGGQINQPQHF. The rearrangement uses TRBV7-2 and TRBJ1-5; D gene unclear. V was clipped by 1 base and J by 3 bases, with 10 bases between them. This CDR3 is 15 amino acids long. Germline values: CDR1 SGHTA, CDR2 FQGNSA.

This clone has only one observation. The chain combines TRBV4-1 with TRBJ2-4; possibly TRBD1 for D (6 bases). CDR3 length: 17 residues. Trimming pared 5 bases from V and 1 base from J, leaving 18 bases between. Looked up from germline, CDR1 is MGHRA and CDR2 is YSYEKL. The CDR3 loop is CASSKGPSGEAKNIQYF. CDR3 DNA: TGCGCCAGCAGCAAAGGCCCGTCAGGGGAGGCCAAAAACATTCAGTACTTC.

The chain joins TRBV5-1 to TRBJ2-6; 9 nucleotides align to TRBD2. After removal of 10 bases from V and 0 bases from J, the junction contained 11 bases not matched to a gene. Per the germline V gene, CDR1 is SGHRS and CDR2 is YFSETQ. This CDR3 is 17 amino acids long. CDR3 bases: TGCGCCCGCCGCGGCGGGGGGGCCAGCTCTGGGGCCAACGTCCTGACTTTC. Amino acid sequence: CARRGGGASSGANVLTF.